This entry concerns a single TCR beta chain. Its antigen is not identified. Germline CDR1 is LNHDA and CDR2 is SQIVND (reference sequence). The CDR3 runs 12 residues. With 8 bases removed from V and 4 bases from J, the gap between germline ends came to 9 bases. PCR used 60 Vbeta primers and 13 Jbeta primers. Sequencing used immunoSEQ multiplex PCR; TCRdb keeps in-frame clones, though not all of them. The table lists 95,000 to 150,000 clones, around 80% of them singletons. These data originate in a study of cytomegalovirus exposure and HLA in healthy donors. At the level of the study: A previous analysis identified 90 million to 140 million unique TCR beta sequences derived from some 170 million T cells. Assignment to the Caucasian-associated ancestry cluster applied to 81% of the approximately 390 genotyped donors.

Overall study findings and caveats: Reported performance of the classifier showed diagnosis of cytomegalovirus status with high specificity and sensitivity.

The material sequenced was PBMCs. This TCR was sampled from a woman aged 18-30 years in good health and CMV-seronegative. The V call is TRBV19, the J call TRBJ1-5; no reliable D call. The CDR3 protein is CASSRENQPQHF. As DNA, the CDR3 is TGTGCCAGTTCAAGGGAGAATCAGCCCCAGCATTTT.